This T cell receptor (beta chain) stems from a study of shared clonotypes between healthy human individuals. Assay used: immunoSEQ multiplex PCR; TCRdb lists only in-frame clones, some missing. The sample consists of some 2,000,000 clones, roughly 94% of them appearing once. Naive CD8 populations comprised CD45RO-negative cells positively selected for CCR7, excluding terminally differentiated effector memory CD45RA+ cells. The ends were cut back, 6 bases at V and 0 bases at J, with 15 bases in the middle. Germline CDR1 SNHLY, CDR2 FYNNEI. The CDR3 loop spans 15 amino acids. The sequence derives from a young man in good health. Sequencing was carried out using naive CD8+ T cells sorted from blood. V and J are TRBV2 and TRBJ2-7; TRBD2 might be the D (5 bases). The CDR3 region is CASRAGLSGSYEQYF. The CDR3, as DNA: TGTGCCAGCAGGGCCGGACTTTCCGGCTCCTACGAGCAGTACTTC.